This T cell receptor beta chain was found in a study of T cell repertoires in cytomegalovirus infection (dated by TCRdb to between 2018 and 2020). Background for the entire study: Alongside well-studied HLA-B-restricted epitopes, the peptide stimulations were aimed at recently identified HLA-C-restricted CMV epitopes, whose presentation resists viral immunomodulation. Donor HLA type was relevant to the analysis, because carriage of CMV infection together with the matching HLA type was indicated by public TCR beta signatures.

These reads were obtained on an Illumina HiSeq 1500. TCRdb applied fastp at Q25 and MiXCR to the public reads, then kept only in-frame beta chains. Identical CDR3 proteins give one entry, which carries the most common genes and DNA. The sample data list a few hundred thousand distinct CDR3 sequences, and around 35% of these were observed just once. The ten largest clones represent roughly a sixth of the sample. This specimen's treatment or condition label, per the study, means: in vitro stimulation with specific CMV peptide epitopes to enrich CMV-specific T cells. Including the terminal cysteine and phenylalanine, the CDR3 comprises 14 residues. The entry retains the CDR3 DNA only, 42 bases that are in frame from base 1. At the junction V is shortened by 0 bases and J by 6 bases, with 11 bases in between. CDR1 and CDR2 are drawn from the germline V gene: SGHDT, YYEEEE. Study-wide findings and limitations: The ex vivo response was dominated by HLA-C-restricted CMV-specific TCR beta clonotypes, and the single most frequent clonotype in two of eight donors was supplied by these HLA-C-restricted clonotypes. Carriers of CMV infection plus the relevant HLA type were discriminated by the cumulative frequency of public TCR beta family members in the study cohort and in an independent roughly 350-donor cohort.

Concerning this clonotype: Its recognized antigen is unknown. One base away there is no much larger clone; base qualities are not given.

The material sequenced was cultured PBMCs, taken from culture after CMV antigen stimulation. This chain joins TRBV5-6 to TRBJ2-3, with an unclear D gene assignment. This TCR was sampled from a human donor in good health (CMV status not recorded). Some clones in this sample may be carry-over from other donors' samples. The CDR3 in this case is CASSLALEADTQYF. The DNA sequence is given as TGTGCCAGCAGCTTGGCACTTGAAGCCGATACGCAGTATTTT.